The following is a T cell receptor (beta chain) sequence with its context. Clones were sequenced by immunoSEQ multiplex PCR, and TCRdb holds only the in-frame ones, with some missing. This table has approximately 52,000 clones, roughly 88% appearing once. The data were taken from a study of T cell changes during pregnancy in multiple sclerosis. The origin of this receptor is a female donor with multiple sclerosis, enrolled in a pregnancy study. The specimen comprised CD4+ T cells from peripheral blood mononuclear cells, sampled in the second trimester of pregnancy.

For the CDR3, the DNA is TGTGCCTGCCCCTCGGGACAGGGGGCTTACGAGCAGTACTTC. This codes for CACPSGQGAYEQYF. This rearrangement joins TRBV30 to TRBJ2-7; TRBD1 matches 12 bases. The CDR3 is made up of 14 amino acids. V was clipped by 6 bases and J by 4 bases; unmatched bases: 7. Germline V gene sequence: CDR1 GTSNPN, CDR2 SVGIG (reference sequence).